This TCR beta chain emerged from a study of T cell responses to AZD1222 COVID-19 vaccine. The germline V gene has CDR1 ENHRY and CDR2 SYGVKD. The CDR3 consists of 14 residues. V shed 8 bases, J shed 6 bases, and the junction held 7 bases outside the gene matches. TCRdb keeps only in-frame clones here, not all; method: immunoSEQ multiplex PCR. The sample yields about 81,000 clones, 75% to 95% seen once. The sequencing used peripheral blood, collected 28 days after the second AZD1222 dose. V is TRBV10-3 and J is TRBJ1-6; 7 nucleotides agree with TRBD1. This TCR came from an adult who received the AZD1222 COVID-19 vaccine. The CDR3 sequence is CAIQTGEGNSPLHF. DNA for the CDR3: TGTGCCATCCAAACAGGGGAAGGTAATTCACCCCTCCACTTT.